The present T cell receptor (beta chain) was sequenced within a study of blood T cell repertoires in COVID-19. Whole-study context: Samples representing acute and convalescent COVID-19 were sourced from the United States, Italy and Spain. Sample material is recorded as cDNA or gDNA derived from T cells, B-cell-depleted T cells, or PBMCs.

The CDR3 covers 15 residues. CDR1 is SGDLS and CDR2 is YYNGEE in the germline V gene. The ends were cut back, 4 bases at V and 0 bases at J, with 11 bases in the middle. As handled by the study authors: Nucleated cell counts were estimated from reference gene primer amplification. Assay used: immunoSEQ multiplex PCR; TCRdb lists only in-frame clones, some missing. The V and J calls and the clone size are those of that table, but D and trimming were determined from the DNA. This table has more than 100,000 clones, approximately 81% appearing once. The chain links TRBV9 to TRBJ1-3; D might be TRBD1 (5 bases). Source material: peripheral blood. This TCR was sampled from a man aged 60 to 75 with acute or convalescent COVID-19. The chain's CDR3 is CASSPDSTSGNTIYF. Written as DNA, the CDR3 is TGTGCCAGCAGCCCCGACAGTACCTCTGGAAACACCATATATTTT.